This entry describes one TCR beta chain. The sample is drawn from a study of regulatory T cells in long-lasting Graves disease. Documented time point: persistent/refractory GD, antithyroid drugs over 5 years with positive TRAb. Making the TCR library involved RNA that had been extracted from PBMCs. Germline assignment: CDR1 SQVTM and CDR2 ANQGSEA. The CDR3 spans 12 residues. V was trimmed by 4 bases and J by 5 bases, leaving 9 bases between them. With iRepertoire HTBI primers and Arm-PCR of CDR3 regions, TCR beta libraries were built. TCRdb ran MiXCR on the multiplex PCR reads and lists one entry per CDR3 protein. The sample has a few hundred thousand distinct CDR3 sequences; 23% are singletons.

The TCR was taken from a female donor with Graves disease. The sample was peripheral blood mononuclear cells (PBMCs), taken when the disease was refractory, from a patient treated with antithyroid drugs. The J gene is TRBJ2-1, the V gene TRBV29-1; the D is unclear. The CDR3 is CSVAHGHNEQFF. CDR3 nucleotides: TGCAGCGTTGCCCATGGACACAATGAGCAGTTCTTC.